Below are 25 T cell receptor beta chains sequenced from a single sample in a study of CD8+ T cells in alopecia areata. Treatment specified: oral pan-JAK inhibitor, 5-10 mg twice daily. RNA, once extracted, was reverse transcribed into cDNA for use as the sequencing template. Assay used: immunoSEQ multiplex PCR; TCRdb lists only in-frame clones, some missing. In the table there are more than 95,000 clones, 80% to 90% of which are singletons. Sample: CD8+ T cells sorted from blood, taken around week 31, from a patient treated with tofacitinib. Receptors originate from a human donor with alopecia areata.

This chain links TRBV2 with TRBJ2-7; 7 positions match TRBD2. Trimming at V came to 6 bases and at J to 5 bases, leaving 13 bases not matched to a gene. Germline V gives CDR1 SNHLY, CDR2 FYNNEI. The CDR3 loop spans 15 amino acids. CDR3 region: CASREAGARLDEQYF. For the CDR3, the DNA is TGTGCCAGCAGAGAGGCGGGAGCCCGTCTGGACGAGCAGTACTTC.

The chain couples TRBV7-6 to TRBJ2-1; the D is unclear. This CDR3 region has 12 residues. Germline CDR1 is SGHVS and CDR2 is FNYEAQ. The ends were cut back, 8 bases at V and 6 bases at J, with 11 bases in the middle. CDR3 nucleotides: TGTGCCAGCTCCACGTGCGGCAATGAGCAGTTCTTC. The encoded protein is CASSTCGNEQFF. The full variable domain, rest sourced from reference TRBV7-6 and TRBJ2-1, is GAGVSQSPRYKVTKRGQDVALRCDPISGHVSLYWYRQALGQGPEFLTYFNYEAQQDKSGLPNDRFSAERPEGSISTLTIQRTEQRDSAMYRCASSTCGNEQFFGPGTRLTVL.

The V gene is TRBV28, the J gene TRBJ2-5; no clear D gene. The J call is doubtful: the DNA matches TRBJ2-7 better. The V gene's germline CDR1 is MDHEN and CDR2 SYDVKM. The CDR3 totals 19 residues. CDR3 sequence (DNA): TGTGCCAGCAGTTCCGACCCTTTAAGTCGGGCAGACGGACGTTACGAGCAGTACTTC. It yields the protein CASSSDPLSRADGRYEQYF.

The chain carries TRBV4-1 and TRBJ2-5; 9 positions match TRBD1. The end of the DNA aligns better with TRBJ2-7, so the J call may be wrong. Germline V gene sequence: CDR1 MGHRA, CDR2 YSYEKL. The CDR3 is 14 amino acids. This CDR3 reads CASSLGQGSYEQYF. Here the CDR3 DNA reads TGCGCCAGCAGCCTCGGACAGGGGTCCTACGAGCAGTACTTC.

The chain uses TRBV27 and TRBJ2-2; no clear D. The CDR3 runs to 12 residues. Trimming removed 3 bases from V and 3 bases from J, with 2 bases in between. Germline assignment: CDR1 MNHEY and CDR2 SMNVEV (reference sequence). The CDR3 DNA reads TGTGCCAGCAGTTTCCACACCGGGGAGCTGTTTTTT. It translates to CASSFHTGELFF.

The rearrangement joins TRBV25-1 to TRBJ2-3; D perhaps matches TRBD1 (5 bases). Per germline, CDR1 MGHDK and CDR2 SYGVNS. The CDR3 consists of 15 residues. Trimming stripped 2 bases from V and 1 base from J, with 10 bases between. CDR3 DNA: TGTGCCAGCAGTGAAGCAGGGTGGGGCACAGATACGCAGTATTTT. This gives the protein CASSEAGWGTDTQYF.

About this clone: Just one base apart from a much larger clone, this may be a read error. The sample contains more than one DNA sequence encoding this CDR3. The chain links TRBV4-1 to TRBJ2-1; no definite D call. V was cut by 1 base and J by 3 bases, with 4 bases left in between. Germline-derived CDR1 and CDR2 are MGHRA and YSYEKL. CDR3 size: 13 residues. The CDR3 here is CASSQGDYNEQFF. CDR3 DNA: TGCGCCAGCAGCCAAGGGGACTACAATGAGCAGTTCTTC.

The rearrangement links TRBV6-6 to TRBJ2-3; D call uncertain. Germline lookup yields CDR1 MNHNY and CDR2 SVGAGI (reference sequence). The CDR3 is 11 residues long. V lost 8 bases to trimming and J lost 2 bases, with 5 bases between them. In DNA, the CDR3 is TGTGCCAGCGGATACACAGATACGCAGTATTTT. Translating it yields CASGYTDTQYF.

V is TRBV6-6 and J is TRBJ2-1; D is possibly TRBD2 (5 bases). This CDR3 comprises 14 residues. Trimming took 5 bases from V and 8 from J, leaving 16 bases between them. The germline gives CDR1 MNHNY, CDR2 SVGAGI (reference sequence). The CDR3 bases are TGTGCCAGCAGTCGACTAAGCCTCGTAGATGAGCAGTTCTTC. This codes for CASSRLSLVDEQFF.

The chain joins TRBV5-1 to TRBJ2-7, with 8 bases lining up with TRBD1. There are 15 residues in the CDR3. Germline V gene lookup returns CDR1 SGHRS and CDR2 YFSETQ. With 1 base clipped from V and 7 bases from J, the junction kept 10 bases outside the gene matches. The CDR3 protein is CASSLYQGAQREQYF. The CDR3 nucleotides read TGCGCCAGCAGCTTGTACCAGGGGGCGCAGAGGGAGCAGTACTTC.

This chain connects TRBV2 to TRBJ2-2, with 9 bases that match TRBD1. Germline V CDR1 and CDR2: SNHLY, FYNNEI. J was trimmed by 1 base and V by 9 bases; bases with no gene match: 6. This CDR3 is 15 amino acids long. CDR3 sequence reads: CARTQGAGNTGELFF. In DNA form, the CDR3 reads TGTGCCAGGACACAGGGGGCAGGGAACACCGGGGAGCTGTTTTTT.

The J gene is TRBJ2-5, the V gene TRBV6-5; D not resolved. Trimming shortened V by 2 bases and J by 5 bases, and 15 bases separated the two germline ends. This CDR3 has 15 residues. Germline values: CDR1 MNHEY, CDR2 SVGAGI. CDR3 sequence (DNA): TGTGCCAGCAGTTACAGTAATGGCCTCGGGGAGACCCAGTACTTC. As protein: CASSYSNGLGETQYF.

The V call is TRBV2, the J call TRBJ2-6; a weak D match, TRBD2 (6 bases). There are 19 residues in the CDR3. Germline V gene sequence: CDR1 SNHLY, CDR2 FYNNEI. Between the trimmed V and J ends, which lost 3 bases and 3 bases, there was a span of 21 bases. The CDR3 loop is CASSDVSPREEIGANVLTF. DNA for the CDR3: TGTGCCAGCAGTGATGTTTCCCCCAGGGAGGAAATTGGGGCCAACGTCCTGACTTTC.

V and J are TRBV7-6 and TRBJ2-6; a possible D gene is TRBD1 (6 bases). Germline CDR1 reads SGHVS; CDR2 reads FNYEAQ. V was clipped by 3 bases and J by 0 bases, with 9 bases between them. This CDR3 comprises 16 residues. CDR3 region: CASSLDRDSGANVLTF. CDR3 nucleotides: TGTGCCAGCAGCTTGGACAGAGACTCTGGGGCCAACGTCCTGACTTTC. Full variable domain (missing parts from reference TRBV7-6 and TRBJ2-6): GAGVSQSPRYKVTKRGQDVALRCDPISGHVSLYWYRQALGQGPEFLTYFNYEAQQDKSGLPNDRFSAERPEGSISTLTIQRTEQRDSAMYRCASSLDRDSGANVLTFGAGSRLTVL.

The V and J genes are TRBV6-5 and TRBJ2-7, with a possible D match to TRBD2 (6 bases). CDR3 length: 14 amino acids. V shed 6 bases and J shed 2 bases, with 14 bases lying between them. Germline CDR1 reads MNHEY; CDR2 reads SVGAGI. CDR3 in amino acids: CASSPGTSTYEQYF. Here the CDR3 DNA reads TGTGCCAGCAGCCCCGGGACTTCTACCTACGAGCAGTACTTC.

This chain links TRBV6-5 with TRBJ2-1, with D maybe TRBD1 (6 bases). The CDR3 has 15 amino acids. CDR1 MNHEY and CDR2 SVGAGI come from the germline V gene. V was trimmed by 2 bases and J by 5 bases, leaving 13 bases between them. The CDR3 sequence is CASSYNPGDDNEQFF. The CDR3 DNA is TGTGCCAGCAGTTACAACCCAGGGGACGACAATGAGCAGTTCTTC.

This chain connects TRBV10-1 to TRBJ2-7; D unclear. The CDR3 loop spans 14 amino acids. Germline V gene data show CDR1 as WNHNN and CDR2 as SYGVQD (reference sequence). V was trimmed by 3 bases and J by 2 bases, leaving 11 bases between them. This CDR3 reads CASSDSPSTYEQYF. CDR3 sequence (DNA): TGCGCCAGCAGTGACAGCCCAAGCACCTACGAGCAGTACTTC.

The chain carries TRBV6-1 and TRBJ2-1; TRBD2 matches at 8 bases. CDR1 and CDR2 from the germline V gene are MNHNS and SASEGT. V lost 4 bases, J lost 4 bases, and 9 bases stayed unmatched. The CDR3 runs 16 residues. Written as DNA, the CDR3 is TGTGCCAGCAGTGGTTTTGGGTCTAGCGGGTACAATGAGCAGTTCTTC. It translates to CASSGFGSSGYNEQFF.

The rearrangement uses TRBV7-8 and TRBJ2-1; D is possibly TRBD1 (5 bases). V was trimmed by 5 bases and J by 4 bases, leaving 12 bases between them. Germline V CDR1 and CDR2: SGHVS, FQNEAQ. The CDR3 totals 14 residues. The CDR3 DNA reads TGTGCCAGCAGCCCTCGGGCAGGGTACAATGAGCAGTTCTTC. This sequence encodes CASSPRAGYNEQFF.

The chain carries TRBV7-8 and TRBJ2-1; D unclear. Trimming pared 4 bases from V and 8 bases from J, leaving 9 bases between. Germline V lookup: CDR1 SGHVS, CDR2 FQNEAQ. The CDR3 spans 12 residues. CDR3 in DNA: TGTGCCAGCAGCTATAGGGTTGATGAGCAGTTCTTC. It codes for CASSYRVDEQFF. The full variable domain, completed using reference TRBV7-8 and TRBJ2-1, is GAGVSQSPRYKVAKRGQDVALRCDPISGHVSLFWYQQALGQGPEFLTYFQNEAQLDKSGLPSDRFFAERPEGSVSTLKIQRTQQEDSAVYLCASSYRVDEQFFGPGTRLTVL.

This clone has a handful of counts. This sequence joins TRBV4-1 and TRBJ1-1; 11 bases agree with TRBD1. After removal of 4 bases from V and 10 bases from J, the junction contained 11 bases not matched to a gene. The germline CDR1 and CDR2 sequences are MGHRA and YSYEKL. The length of the CDR3 is 15 residues. DNA for the CDR3: TGCGCCAGCAGCCGCTCGGGGACAGGGGGTTTGGGAGCTTTCTTT. Encoded protein: CASSRSGTGGLGAFF.

This chain links TRBV4-2 with TRBJ2-1; D gene ambiguous. This CDR3 has 17 amino acids. Trimming cost V 2 bases and J 0 bases, with 14 bases left between them. Germline assignment: CDR1 LGHNA and CDR2 YNFKEQ. The CDR3: CASSQSWSVSSYNEQFF. The CDR3, as DNA: TGTGCCAGCAGCCAAAGCTGGTCGGTGAGCTCCTACAATGAGCAGTTCTTC.

This clone was found a few times. The rearrangement joins TRBV23-1 to TRBJ2-1; TRBD2 aligns across 13 bases. TRBV23-1 is an open reading frame, and its role is uncertain. The CDR3 extends over 17 amino acids. Trimming took 2 bases from V and 0 from J; bases not matched to a gene: 1. The DNA for the CDR3 is TGCGCCAGCAGTCAACGGACTAGCGGGAGCTCCTACAATGAGCAGTTCTTC. It codes for CASSQRTSGSSYNEQFF.

DNA for the CDR3: TGTGCCAGCAGCGTAGCTGAGGGGACCTACGAGCAGTACTTC. Protein: CASSVAEGTYEQYF. The chain is built from TRBV9 and TRBJ2-7; D is possibly TRBD1 or TRBD2 (5 bases each). The CDR3 contains 14 residues. CDR1 is SGDLS, CDR2 YYNGEE, per germline. V was clipped by 0 bases and J by 2 bases, with 9 bases between them.

This chain joins TRBV4-1 and TRBJ1-3; the D is unclear. V was pared by 3 bases and J by 2 bases, with 11 bases between. The CDR3 is 15 residues long. Germline V gives CDR1 MGHRA, CDR2 YSYEKL. The chain's CDR3 is CASSQVSGAGNTIYF. The CDR3 DNA sequence: TGCGCCAGCAGCCAGGTTTCCGGGGCTGGAAACACCATATATTTT.